A selection of T cell receptor beta chains follows, all from one sample in a study of T-cell reconstitution after alpha-beta-depleted transplantation in children. MiXCR, run by TCRdb on the PCR reads, gives a single entry per CDR3 protein. The sample contains approximately 650,000 distinct CDR3 sequences, over 10% of which appear only once. The sequencing here drew on PBMCs, taken before TCRalphabeta/CD19-depleted stem cell transplant. These receptors were collected from a girl aged 2-10 years with congenital amegakaryocytic thrombocytopenia, due to receive a stem cell transplant. Both conserved end residues are part of each CDR3. The D gene is left open where the match is weak. Rows may omit the clone size; those that give it use once, few, many or a size class.

V	J	size	D	DNA	CDR3
TRBV28	TRBJ2-1	many	NA	TGTGCCAGCAGTTTATTGGGGGATTGGCGGTCGAATGAGCAGTTCTTC	CASSLLGDWRSNEQFF
TRBV5-1	TRBJ2-2	many	TRBD1	TGCGCCACCACCCGGGACAGTAACACCGGGGAGCTGTTTTTT	CATTRDSNTGELFF
TRBV15	TRBJ2-7	NA	NA	TGTGCCACCAGCAGAGATCGGATGCGGAGAGAAGATAGTAGCTACGAGCAGTACTTC	CATSRDRMRREDSSYEQYF
TRBV14	TRBJ2-5	NA	NA	TGTGCCAGCAGCCAAGGTGTGGGCCAGTACTTC	CASSQGVGQYF
TRBV20-1	TRBJ2-1	few	NA	TGCAGTGCTAGGGTGCCCCTGATAACCTACAATGAGCAGTTCTTC	CSARVPLITYNEQFF
TRBV3-1	TRBJ2-7	many	NA	TGTGCCAGCAGCCAAGATGGGCTAGTTGGCTACGAGCAGTACTTC	CASSQDGLVGYEQYF
TRBV20-1	TRBJ2-3	NA	TRBD2	TGCAGTGCTAGAGATCTCGGGAGGAGCGCAGATACGCAGTATTTT	CSARDLGRSADTQYF
TRBV29-1	TRBJ2-1	few	TRBD2	TGCAGCGTCAAACCTCTAGCGGGAGTCCGCAATGAGCAGTTCTTC	CSVKPLAGVRNEQFF
TRBV24-1	TRBJ2-1	many	NA	TGTGCCACCAGTGATCCCTTGGAGCGCCCCTACAATGAGCAGTTCTTC	CATSDPLERPYNEQFF
TRBV20-1	TRBJ1-1	NA	NA	TGCAGTGCTAGACAGGGTTCGATGAACACTGAAGCTTTCTTT	CSARQGSMNTEAFF
TRBV5-1	TRBJ1-3	many	NA	TGCGCCAGCAGTCAAGCCTCTGGAAACACCATATATTTT	CASSQASGNTIYF
TRBV29-1	TRBJ1-1	NA	TRBD1	TGCAGCACCGAAGACAGGGGGGTGTCAGCTTTCTTT	CSTEDRGVSAFF
TRBV7-3	TRBJ2-1	many	NA	TGTGCCAGCAGCTTAACAGCCGGGACAAGGAATGAGCAGTTCTTC	CASSLTAGTRNEQFF
TRBV12-3/TRBV12-4	TRBJ2-1	few	NA	TGTGCCAGCAGTTTAGGGGAGTTCGGCTGGGGATATGAGCAGTTCTTC	CASSLGEFGWGYEQFF
TRBV20-1	TRBJ2-3	NA	NA	TGCAGTGCTAGCGGGCCCGAGGGGGATACGCAGTATTTT	CSASGPEGDTQYF
TRBV20-1	TRBJ2-7	NA	TRBD2	TGCAGTGCTAGCGGCCTAGCGGGAGGCCTACTGGAGCAGTACTTC	CSASGLAGGLLEQYF
TRBV12-3/TRBV12-4	TRBJ2-5	many	NA	TGTGCCAGCAGTCCCGGAGGGTGGGAGACCCAGTACTTC	CASSPGGWETQYF
TRBV5-6	TRBJ2-1	many	NA	TGTGCCAGCAGCCCCCCAGGCCCCTACAATGAGCAGTTCTTC	CASSPPGPYNEQFF
TRBV20-1	TRBJ2-2	many	NA	TGCAGTGCTAGTAGCGTACGGGGCACCGGGGAGCTGTTTTTT	CSASSVRGTGELFF
TRBV7-8	TRBJ2-3	many	NA	TGTGCCAGCAGCTTCTCGCCGGGACTGCGCACAGATACGCAGTATTTT	CASSFSPGLRTDTQYF
TRBV29-1	TRBJ2-7	many	TRBD2	TGCAGCGCCCTGTATGAGGGACTAGGAATCCCCTACGAGCAGTACTTC	CSALYEGLGIPYEQYF
TRBV20-1	TRBJ2-7	many	NA	TGCAGTGCTAGAGATCCGGCTACCCTTGAGGCCGAGCAGTACTTC	CSARDPATLEAEQYF
TRBV9	TRBJ2-5	NA	TRBD2	TGTGCCAGCAGCTTTAAAGCGGGAGGGCCTCTCGGGACCCAGTACTTC	CASSFKAGGPLGTQYF
TRBV20-1	TRBJ2-5	NA	TRBD1	TGCTGTGCTAGGCCTGAGGACAGGGTCTTCCAAGAGACCCAGTACTTC	CCARPEDRVFQETQYF
TRBV5-5	TRBJ2-2	few	NA	TGTGCCAGCAGCTTTCTTACGGGACCGAACACCGGGGAGCTGTTTTTT	CASSFLTGPNTGELFF
TRBV5-1	TRBJ2-1	few	TRBD2	TGCGCCAGCAGCCGGACTCCGGGACTAGCCGATGTGAAGCAGTTCTTC	CASSRTPGLADVKQFF
TRBV4-1	TRBJ2-7	few	TRBD2	TGCGCCAGCAGCCAAGTGATAGCCAGCGGGAGGTACGAGCAGTACTTC	CASSQVIASGRYEQYF
TRBV30	TRBJ2-2	many	NA	TGTGCCTGGAGTGTCGCTCGGGTCGGGCTGTTTTTT	CAWSVARVGLFF
TRBV5-1	TRBJ2-7	many	TRBD2	TGCGCCAGCAGCTTGGTGCTAGCGGGAGGGTACGAGCAGTACTTC	CASSLVLAGGYEQYF
TRBV15	TRBJ1-5	few	NA	TGTGCCACCAGCAGAGTCGGAGGCGCTCAGCCCCAGCATTTT	CATSRVGGAQPQHF
TRBV15	TRBJ2-3	many	TRBD2	TGTGCCACCAGCAGCTACGCCCTAATAGCGGGAGGAAGCACAGATACGCAGTATTTT	CATSSYALIAGGSTDTQYF
TRBV3-1	TRBJ2-5	NA	NA	TGTGCCAGCAGCCAATACCACAGGGTACAGGAGACCCAGTACTTC	CASSQYHRVQETQYF
TRBV28	TRBJ2-5	few	NA	TGTGCCAGCAGTTTAAACGGCCTAGGAGATGGGTACTTC	CASSLNGLGDGYF
TRBV12-3/TRBV12-4	TRBJ2-1	NA	NA	TGTGCCAGCAGTCCCCGGGGACTTTACAATGAGCAGTTCTTC	CASSPRGLYNEQFF
TRBV5-1	TRBJ2-3	NA	NA	TGCGCCAGCAGCACCCTGGCTGGCGATACGCAGTATTTT	CASSTLAGDTQYF
TRBV27	TRBJ2-3	NA	NA	TGTGCCACTAACACAGCCAGGGTTGGCCCAGATACGCAGTATTTT	CATNTARVGPDTQYF
TRBV28	TRBJ2-2	many	NA	TGTGCCAGCAGCTTTGGCAACACCGGGGAGCTGTTTTTT	CASSFGNTGELFF
TRBV7-9	TRBJ2-7	many	NA	TGTGCCAGCAGCCTAGGGGATAGCTCCTACGAGCAGTACTTC	CASSLGDSSYEQYF
TRBV11-2	TRBJ2-1	many	TRBD1	TGTGCCAGCAGGACAGGGGGGAACTACAATGAGCAGTTCTTC	CASRTGGNYNEQFF
TRBV4-1	TRBJ1-1	many	NA	TGCGCCAGCAGCCAAGCTAGGCGGGTGAACACTGAAGCTTTCTTT	CASSQARRVNTEAFF
TRBV4-1	TRBJ1-2	many	TRBD1	TGCGCCAGCAGCCCCTACCGGCAGGGGGCATCTACAGGCTACACCTTC	CASSPYRQGASTGYTF
TRBV12-3/TRBV12-4	TRBJ1-4	NA	NA	TGTGCCATCTGTTTGATTCCTGTTGCAGGGGCCTCAACTAATGAAAAACTGTTTTTT	CAICLIPVAGASTNEKLFF
TRBV29-1	TRBJ2-7	many	NA	TGCAGCGTGGTGAGCCGCAGTTTCTCCTACGAGCAGTACTTC	CSVVSRSFSYEQYF
TRBV20-1	TRBJ2-7	many	NA	TGCAGTGCTAGAGATTTGGGCGTTTCCTACGAGCAGTACTTC	CSARDLGVSYEQYF
TRBV7-2	TRBJ2-1	few	TRBD2	TGTGCCAGCAGCGACGCCTATAGCGGGAGGCCGTGGGAGCAGTTCTTC	CASSDAYSGRPWEQFF
TRBV20-1	TRBJ2-5	few	TRBD2	TGCAGTGCTAGAAAGTGGCGGGCTAGCGGGAGAGGAGAGACCCAGTACTTC	CSARKWRASGRGETQYF
TRBV29-1	TRBJ2-7	many	NA	TGCAGCGTTGTCGACAGGTCCTACGAGCAGTACTTC	CSVVDRSYEQYF
TRBV5-1	TRBJ2-1	NA	NA	TGCGCCAGCAGCTTGAGAACGGGAGTTCGTGAGCAGTTCTTC	CASSLRTGVREQFF
TRBV3-1	TRBJ2-7	NA	TRBD1	TGTGCCAGCAGCCAAGACCCCTTCCGGGACAGGCAGTACTTC	CASSQDPFRDRQYF
TRBV20-1	TRBJ2-1	many	TRBD2	TGCAGTGCGGAGAGACTAGCTCATTGGGGCAATGAGCAGTTCTTC	CSAERLAHWGNEQFF
TRBV29-1	TRBJ1-2	many	TRBD1	TGCAGCGTTGTGGACAGGGGAGTCGGCTACACCTTC	CSVVDRGVGYTF